What follows describes a single T cell receptor (beta chain). This record comes from a study of blood T cell repertoires in COVID-19. On the study more broadly: COVID-19 samples, acute and convalescent, were from the United States, Italy and Spain. T cells, B-cell-depleted T cells, or PBMCs provided the cDNA or gDNA that served as material.

Germline CDR1 is SGHDN and CDR2 is FVKESK. The junction had 4 bases not matched to a gene; V was cut back by 0 bases and J by 5 bases. The CDR3 covers 15 residues. Under the authors' procedure: Estimates of nucleated cell counts were drawn from the amplification of reference gene primers. Assay: immunoSEQ multiplex PCR; the TCRdb copy retains only in-frame clones and omits some. The DNA was the basis for D and trimming; V, J and clone size are from that table. The sample has around 110,000 clones, around 88% seen once. The genes are TRBV14 and TRBJ2-5; TRBD1 agrees at 9 bases. This clonotype was obtained from a man aged 45-60 years with active or convalescent COVID-19. The sequencing input was peripheral blood. As DNA, the CDR3 is TGTGCCAGCAGCCAAGACGGGGGGACAGGGGAGACCCAGTACTTC. As protein: CASSQDGGTGETQYF.